Following are 18 T cell receptor beta chains from one sample sequenced in a study of T cells in Graves' hyperthyroidism and ophthalmopathy. Amplified TCR beta CDR3 regions derived from RNA transcripts. The TCR CDR3 was amplified in a first-round RT-PCR using the HTBI primer set. A single record per CDR3 protein comes from TCRdb applying MiXCR to the multiplex PCR reads. The sample includes hundreds of thousands of distinct CDR3 sequences, 12% to 15% of them seen just once. The sequenced sample consisted of blood. Receptor source: a woman younger than 30 with Graves' hyperthyroidism.

There are many counts of this clonotype. This chain links TRBV30 with TRBJ2-6; TRBD1 is a possible D gene (5 bases). Germline CDR1 and CDR2: GTSNPN and SVGIG (reference sequence). This CDR3 has 13 residues. V was shortened by 7 bases and J by 2 bases, with 9 bases between the two germline ends. The CDR3 bases are TGTGCCTTATTCAGGGCTGGGGCCAACGTCCTGACTTTC. Its translation is CALFRAGANVLTF. The variable domain in full, with the rest retrieved from reference TRBV30 and TRBJ2-6, is SQTIHQWPATLVQPVGSPLSLECTVEGTSNPNLYWYRQAAGRGLQLLFYSVGIGQISSEVPQNLSASRPQDRQFILSSKKLLLSDSGFYLCALFRAGANVLTFGAGSRLTVL.

This clonotype occurred a few times. V and J are TRBV6-1 and TRBJ2-2; D is tentatively TRBD1 or TRBD2 (5 bases each). V lost 8 bases and J lost 1, with 11 bases in between. The V gene's germline CDR1 is MNHNS and CDR2 SASEGT. This CDR3 spans 14 amino acids. In nucleotides, the CDR3 is TGTGCCAGCCGGGGCTTCGAGAACACCGGGGAGCTGTTTTTT. Its protein product is CASRGFENTGELFF.

The rearrangement links TRBV7-2 to TRBJ2-7, with unresolved D. This CDR3 is 14 amino acids long. Germline-derived CDR1 and CDR2 are SGHTA and FQGNSA. Trimming cost V 5 bases and J 3 bases, with 14 bases left between them. The DNA of the CDR3 is TGTGCCAGCAGCAAGAGAGCGTCCGACTACGAGCAGTACTTC. Residues: CASSKRASDYEQYF.

The table lists this clonotype with many counts. V and J are TRBV30 and TRBJ2-1; tentative D call: TRBD1 (5 bases). Germline loops: CDR1 GTSNPN, CDR2 SVGIG (reference sequence). The CDR3 has 13 amino acids. Trimming took 3 bases from V and 4 from J, leaving 10 bases between them. The CDR3 reads CAWSAAGYNEQFF. The DNA of the CDR3 is TGTGCCTGGAGCGCAGCAGGGTACAATGAGCAGTTCTTC.

This clonotype was detected many times. The V and J genes are TRBV4-3 and TRBJ1-1; maybe TRBD1 (5 bases). This CDR3 contains 14 residues. Trimming removed 4 bases at V and 3 bases at J, with 12 bases between. Germline loops: CDR1 LGHNA, CDR2 YSLEER. The CDR3 DNA sequence: TGCGCCAGCAGCCTACGCGCGGGGGACACTGAAGCTTTCTTT. Translated: CASSLRAGDTEAFF.

In this sample, this clonotype turned up many times. V usage is TRBV5-6 and J usage is TRBJ1-1; D not certain. Germline V gene sequence: CDR1 SGHDT, CDR2 YYEEEE. Deletions cut 5 bases from V and 6 bases from J, with 20 bases between. The CDR3 contains 15 residues. CDR3 sequence reads: CASSSLDFPSPEAFF. The DNA for the CDR3 is TGTGCCAGCAGTTCACTGGACTTTCCCTCCCCTGAAGCTTTCTTT.

This clonotype was recorded at least ten times. The V gene is TRBV18, the J gene TRBJ2-7, with D perhaps TRBD1 (5 bases). CDR1 and CDR2 (germline): KGHSH, LQKENI. The length of the CDR3 is 13 residues. Trimming took 5 bases from V and 2 from J, leaving 10 bases between them. The chain's CDR3 is CASSTGHPYEQYF. Written as DNA, the CDR3 is TGTGCCAGCTCAACCGGACACCCCTACGAGCAGTACTTC.

This clonotype was counted between two and nine times. The chain recombines TRBV7-9 with TRBJ2-7; D perhaps matches TRBD1 (6 bases). The V end lost 2 bases, the J end lost 7 bases, and 15 bases lay between the germline ends. This CDR3 contains 14 residues. Germline V gene lookup returns CDR1 SEHNR and CDR2 FQNEAQ (reference sequence). CDR3 region: CASSLTGPWSEQYF. CDR3 coding DNA: TGTGCCAGCAGCTTAACAGGGCCATGGAGTGAGCAGTACTTC.

This clonotype showed up many times. The rearrangement uses TRBV20-1 and TRBJ1-5; D perhaps matches TRBD1 (6 bases). The germline V gene encodes CDR1 DFQATT and CDR2 SNEGSKA (reference sequence). The CDR3 runs 17 residues. The V and J ends lost 3 bases and 0 bases respectively, with 18 bases between them. CDR3 nucleotides: TGCAGTGCTAGGAACCTCCGGGACACTTATAGCAATCAGCCCCAGCATTTT. The encoded protein is CSARNLRDTYSNQPQHF.

This clonotype was seen at least ten times. This sequence joins TRBV30 and TRBJ2-3, with 9 bases identical to TRBD2. CDR3 length: 14 amino acids. Per the germline V gene, CDR1 is GTSNPN and CDR2 is SVGIG (reference sequence). Unmatched junction bases numbered 4, after V lost 3 bases and J lost 3 bases. In DNA, the CDR3 is TGTGCCTGGAGAGACAGCGGGAGGACAGATACGCAGTATTTT. It yields the protein CAWRDSGRTDTQYF.

This clonotype was detected ten times or more. The rearrangement links TRBV3-1 to TRBJ2-7, with D perhaps matching TRBD2 (6 bases). V lost 1 base, J lost 6 bases, and 19 bases lay in between. The germline CDR1 and CDR2 sequences are LGHDT and YNNKEL (reference sequence). This CDR3 spans 16 amino acids. CDR3 sequence: CASSQVGPSVYGEQYF. In nucleotides, the CDR3 is TGTGCCAGCAGCCAAGTCGGTCCTAGCGTTTACGGCGAGCAGTACTTC.

The chain carries TRBV4-1 and TRBJ2-7; TRBD1 aligns across 8 bases. Unmatched junction bases numbered 10, after V lost 5 bases and J lost 4 bases. The CDR3 is 15 amino acids. Germline values: CDR1 MGHRA, CDR2 YSYEKL. The CDR3 region is CASSFTGTGGYEQYF. Here the CDR3 DNA reads TGCGCCAGCAGCTTTACCGGGACAGGAGGTTACGAGCAGTACTTC.

This clonotype was observed a few times. The V gene is TRBV30, the J gene TRBJ2-1, with 15 nucleotides matching TRBD2. CDR3 size: 16 residues. Germline V gives CDR1 GTSNPN, CDR2 SVGIG (reference sequence). V lost 2 bases and J lost 9; bases outside the gene matches: 8. The CDR3 loop reads CAWSPWTSGRAGEQFF. As DNA, the CDR3 is TGTGCCTGGAGTCCCTGGACTAGCGGGAGGGCCGGTGAGCAGTTCTTC.

This clonotype was counted at least ten times. The rearrangement joins TRBV11-2 to TRBJ2-7, with a tentative D call TRBD1 (6 bases). V was shortened by 4 bases and J by 1 base, with 8 bases between the two germline ends. The V gene's germline CDR1 is SGHAT and CDR2 FQNNGV. CDR3 length equals 13 residues. This chain's CDR3 is CASSSDRSYEQYF. In DNA form, the CDR3 reads TGTGCCAGCAGCTCCGACAGGTCCTACGAGCAGTACTTC.

This clonotype has ten or more counts. The CDR3 DNA reads as TGTGCCAGCAGTTTGGACAGGGGGCCTGAAGAGACCCAGTACTTC. Amino acid sequence: CASSLDRGPEETQYF. The chain has TRBV28 and TRBJ2-5; TRBD1 matches 11 bases. The V gene end was trimmed by 3 bases and the J gene end by 3 bases; junction bases not matched to a gene: 3. The CDR3 has 15 amino acids. CDR1 MDHEN and CDR2 SYDVKM come from the germline V gene.

The chain couples TRBV18 to TRBJ2-1; TRBD2 might be the D (6 bases). Germline CDR1 is KGHSH and CDR2 is LQKENI. Trimming removed 3 bases at V and 2 bases at J, with 14 bases between. The CDR3 has 16 amino acids. CDR3 loop: CASSPSGGQTYNEQFF. The CDR3, as DNA: TGTGCCAGCTCACCTTCAGGAGGGCAAACCTACAATGAGCAGTTCTTC.

This clonotype was recorded many times. V gene TRBV3-1 combines with J gene TRBJ2-5; 12 bases line up with TRBD2. This CDR3 is built from 16 residues. Germline V gives CDR1 LGHDT, CDR2 YNNKEL (reference sequence). V gave up 4 bases and J gave up 7 bases; unmatched junction bases: 10. The CDR3, as DNA: TGTGCCAGCAGCCGACGGACTAGCGGGACCACAGGGACCCAGTACTTC. The encoded protein is CASSRRTSGTTGTQYF.

This clonotype was counted many times. The rearrangement links TRBV6-5 to TRBJ2-3, with a weak D call TRBD2 (5 bases). The CDR3 runs to 15 residues. Trimming removed 2 bases at V and 6 bases at J, with 15 bases between. CDR1 and CDR2 from the germline V gene are MNHEY and SVGAGI. The DNA for the CDR3 is TGTGCCAGCAGTTACCCATCATCCGGCGGGGATACGCAGTATTTT. As protein: CASSYPSSGGDTQYF.